This T cell receptor beta chain was obtained from a study of PD-1 blockade in classical Hodgkin lymphoma. Across the whole study: With a 2-week interval, patients received intravenous nivolumab at 3 mg/kg.

No patient escaped relapse after autologous stem cell transplantation, and brentuximab vedotin exposure varied. Sequenced by immunoSEQ multiplex PCR; TCRdb stores in-frame clones only, minus some. The repertoire holds some 64,000 clones, with approximately 88% as singletons. This clone is a singleton in its sample. The antigen is undetermined. Between the trimmed V and J ends, which lost 5 bases and 0 bases, there was a span of 6 bases. Germline V CDR1 and CDR2: SGHNT, YENEEA. CDR3 length: 13 residues. General study points: Patients who began taking nivolumab under 1 year after ASCT were left out. What drove the repertoire differences, possibly disease activity or prior therapy, has not been defined.

The sequencing used peripheral blood mononuclear cells (PBMCs), collected at baseline. The origin of this receptor is a human donor with classical Hodgkin lymphoma. This rearrangement joins TRBV11-3 to TRBJ2-3; D is possibly TRBD2 (5 bases). The CDR3 here is CASSPGSTDTQYF. The CDR3, as DNA: TGTGCCAGCAGCCCGGGGAGCACAGATACGCAGTATTTT.